The clone carrying this TCR beta chain was counted between two and nine times. The antigen is undetermined. This specimen belongs to a study of T cells after yellow fever vaccination. Study overall: The fractions with low cell numbers were processed using SMART-Seq v4 Ultra Low Input.

Trimming cost V 5 bases and J 6 bases; bases outside gene matches: 25. The CDR3 is 20 residues long. TCR cDNA, made by 5'RACE template switching, carried an added universal primer site and UMIs. TCRdb reprocessed the 5' RACE reads with MiXCR, giving one entry per CDR3 protein. The sample records a few hundred thousand distinct CDR3 sequences, less than 9.5% being singletons. Study-wide points: Repertoires sorted by FACS could include abundant clonotypes that are contaminants from the bulk population.

This rearrangement joins TRBV12-3 or TRBV12-4 to TRBJ1-1; 9 bases line up with TRBD1. The sequencing here drew on PBMCs, taken around 45 days after the first yellow fever vaccination. The sequence was obtained from a man between 18 and 35 years old who received the YFV17D yellow fever vaccine. CDR3 DNA sequence: TGTGCCAGCAGTCTCGGGACAGGGAGAGTCCTGGCCAAAGTGGACTCTGAAGCTTTCTTT. Translated, it gives CASSLGTGRVLAKVDSEAFF.